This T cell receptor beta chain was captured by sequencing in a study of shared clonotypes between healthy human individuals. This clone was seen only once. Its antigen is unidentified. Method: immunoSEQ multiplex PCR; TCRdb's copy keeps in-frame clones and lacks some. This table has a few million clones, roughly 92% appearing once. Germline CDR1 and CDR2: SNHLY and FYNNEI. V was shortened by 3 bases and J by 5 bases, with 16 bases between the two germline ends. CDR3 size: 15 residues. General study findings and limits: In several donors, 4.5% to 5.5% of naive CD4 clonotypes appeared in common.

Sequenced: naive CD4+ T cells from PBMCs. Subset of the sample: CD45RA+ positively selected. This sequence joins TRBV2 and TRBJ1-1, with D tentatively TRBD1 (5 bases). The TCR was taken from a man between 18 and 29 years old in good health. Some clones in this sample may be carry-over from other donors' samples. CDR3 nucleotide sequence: TGTGCCAGCAGTGACACCTGGGGGGAGGTGACTGAAGCTTTCTTT. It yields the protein CASSDTWGEVTEAFF.